Sequencing of this T cell receptor beta chain was carried out in a study of blood T cell repertoires in COVID-19. Across the study: Sources were T cells, B-cell-depleted T cells, or PBMCs; the material itself was cDNA or gDNA.

Seattle researchers signed up patients amid active infection and tracked them longitudinally. Germline-derived CDR1 and CDR2 are MRHNA and SNTAGT. CDR3 length: 14 amino acids. Trimming left V 4 bases short and J 4 bases short, with 12 bases between. Assay: immunoSEQ multiplex PCR; the TCRdb copy retains only in-frame clones and omits some. The sample has around 220,000 clones; approximately 78% are singletons. The specimen was peripheral blood. This chain connects TRBV6-4 to TRBJ2-3, with a weak D call TRBD1 (5 bases). This clonotype was sampled from a woman of 80 years or more with COVID-19, enrolled during active disease. DNA for the CDR3: TGTGCCAGCAGTGTTCAGGGTTTTCCAGATACGCAGTATTTT. Amino acid sequence: CASSVQGFPDTQYF.